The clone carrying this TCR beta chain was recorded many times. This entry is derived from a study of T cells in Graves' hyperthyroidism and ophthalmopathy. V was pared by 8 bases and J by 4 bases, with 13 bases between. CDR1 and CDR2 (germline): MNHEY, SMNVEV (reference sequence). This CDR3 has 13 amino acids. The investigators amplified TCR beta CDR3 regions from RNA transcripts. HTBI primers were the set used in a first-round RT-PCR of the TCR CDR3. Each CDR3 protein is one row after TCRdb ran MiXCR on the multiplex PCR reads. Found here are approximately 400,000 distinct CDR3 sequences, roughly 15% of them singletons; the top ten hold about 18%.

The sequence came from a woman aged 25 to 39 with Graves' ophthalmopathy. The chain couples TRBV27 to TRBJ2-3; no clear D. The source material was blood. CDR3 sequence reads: CASWFRTADTQYF. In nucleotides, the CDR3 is TGTGCCAGCTGGTTTAGGACCGCAGATACGCAGTATTTT.